One T cell receptor beta chain is described in this entry. The antigen is undetermined. The use of a sample-barcoded 5' primer and a J-beta primer mix characterized a second PCR of roughly 6 to 11 cycles. TCRdb used MiXCR to reprocess the 5' RACE reads, holding one entry per CDR3 protein. Of around 940,000 distinct CDR3 sequences listed, around 54% were seen once; the top ten hold about a fifth. The data were taken from a study of blood T cells in healthy people across ages. Study-wide findings and caveats: A strong correlation between TCR beta diversity and naive T cell percentage was seen. Unsorted PBMCs blocked a conclusive comparison of naive and antigen-experienced cells.

Healthy Caucasian individuals from Russia aged roughly 6 to 100 were enrolled as donors. Trimming left V 4 bases short and J 4 bases short, with 20 bases between. The CDR3 runs to 16 residues. The germline CDR1 and CDR2 sequences are SGHRS and YFSETQ. The source material was blood. The J gene is TRBJ2-5, the V gene TRBV5-1; D is perhaps TRBD1 or TRBD2 (5 bases each). This sequence was found in a woman in her fifties or sixties in good health. CDR3 loop: CASSPGHGITRETQYF. The CDR3, as DNA: TGCGCCAGCAGCCCCGGACACGGGATAACAAGAGAGACCCAGTACTTC.